These T cell receptor beta chains were read from a single sample in a study of identical twins. Via MiXCR, TCRdb re-called the 5' RACE reads, giving one row per CDR3 protein. The table has 450,000 to 500,000 distinct CDR3 sequences, 13% to 15% seen once. Separately, the same data were catalogued under a study of yellow fever vaccine responses in identical twins.

Material for sequencing was CD4+ T cells sorted from blood. All receptors derive from a woman aged 18-30 years in good health. Both conserved end residues are part of each CDR3. The order of the fields is clone size, V gene, CDR3 protein. Not every row has a clone size; where given, it reads once, few, many or a size class.

size: -; V: TRBV6-1; CDR3: CAGSEPGQGDNEQFF
size: -; V: TRBV9; CDR3: CASSVTSGGPSTDTQYF
size: -; V: TRBV7-8; CDR3: CASSPAARAAGSKNIQYF
size: -; V: TRBV6-2/TRBV6-3; CDR3: CASSYWDGDQETQYF
size: many; V: TRBV5-1; CDR3: CASSLEVAYEQYF
size: many; V: TRBV20-1; CDR3: CSAISGTSGPQETQYF
size: few; V: TRBV25-1; CDR3: CASSGDRVMNTEAFF
size: few; V: TRBV7-9; CDR3: CASSFTGQNFYGYTF
size: many; V: TRBV7-2; CDR3: CASSLQGGNTIYF
size: -; V: TRBV20-1; CDR3: CSARDPFDTGELFF
size: many; V: TRBV4-2; CDR3: CASSQDGLAPDTQYF
size: -; V: TRBV7-2; CDR3: CASSVGTGGASPQHF
size: -; V: TRBV5-4; CDR3: CHQGTNYGYTF
size: few; V: TRBV5-1; CDR3: CASSLPGTPSVLYEQFF
size: -; V: TRBV2; CDR3: CASRTLREAEAFF
size: few; V: TRBV19; CDR3: CASSIGTNYEQYF
size: -; V: TRBV6-4; CDR3: CTSRWTKLPGQGSTDTQYF
size: -; V: TRBV4-3; CDR3: CASSQETSGAPYNEQFF
size: -; V: TRBV20-1; CDR3: CSALTASTDTQYF
size: -; V: TRBV2; CDR3: CASSRGAPDEKLFF
size: many; V: TRBV20-1; CDR3: CSARQSNSGHGWRDYNEQFF
size: -; V: TRBV7-8; CDR3: CASSLGMAGGAYEQYF
size: many; V: TRBV12-3/TRBV12-4; CDR3: CASSSVAEQFF
size: few; V: TRBV28; CDR3: CASSPQGISNQPQHF
size: many; V: TRBV5-1; CDR3: CASSLGGSPLHF
size: -; V: TRBV12-3/TRBV12-4; CDR3: CASSQTGSESPLHF
size: few; V: TRBV10-3; CDR3: CAISERVVAGIGLKTQYF
size: -; V: TRBV2; CDR3: CASSGTGLPSGANVLTF
size: few; V: TRBV5-1; CDR3: CASSLEAGTVGTGELFF
size: few; V: TRBV24-1; CDR3: CATSAPGIPGQFF
size: -; V: TRBV7-2; CDR3: CASSLEGQLHGYTF
size: few; V: TRBV20-1; CDR3: CSARDHKGAPDTQYF
size: -; V: TRBV29-1; CDR3: CSVADRANTEAFF
size: -; V: TRBV11-2; CDR3: CASSLDGSGGFYGTDTQYF
size: -; V: TRBV7-2; CDR3: CASTWTSGTYNEQFF
size: -; V: TRBV18; CDR3: CASSHSPGEQYF
size: few; V: TRBV28; CDR3: CASSSGGRAAGVQYF
size: many; V: TRBV12-3/TRBV12-4; CDR3: CASSAGGRGTGELFF
size: -; V: TRBV6-1; CDR3: CASSPLLGVTEAFF
size: few; V: TRBV5-1; CDR3: CASSLGAGAGYEQYF